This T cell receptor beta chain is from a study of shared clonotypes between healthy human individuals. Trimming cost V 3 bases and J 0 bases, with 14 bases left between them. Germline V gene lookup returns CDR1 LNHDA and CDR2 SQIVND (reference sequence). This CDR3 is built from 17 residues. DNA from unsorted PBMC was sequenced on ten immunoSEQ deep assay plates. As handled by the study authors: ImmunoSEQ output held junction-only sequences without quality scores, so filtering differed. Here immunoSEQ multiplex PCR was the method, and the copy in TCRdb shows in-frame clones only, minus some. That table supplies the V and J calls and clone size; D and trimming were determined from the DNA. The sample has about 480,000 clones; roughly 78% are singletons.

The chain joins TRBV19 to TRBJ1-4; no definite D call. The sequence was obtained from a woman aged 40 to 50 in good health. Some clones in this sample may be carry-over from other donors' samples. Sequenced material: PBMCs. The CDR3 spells CASSIQLVSATNEKLFF. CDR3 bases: TGTGCCAGTAGTATCCAACTTGTCTCCGCAACTAATGAAAAACTGTTTTTT.